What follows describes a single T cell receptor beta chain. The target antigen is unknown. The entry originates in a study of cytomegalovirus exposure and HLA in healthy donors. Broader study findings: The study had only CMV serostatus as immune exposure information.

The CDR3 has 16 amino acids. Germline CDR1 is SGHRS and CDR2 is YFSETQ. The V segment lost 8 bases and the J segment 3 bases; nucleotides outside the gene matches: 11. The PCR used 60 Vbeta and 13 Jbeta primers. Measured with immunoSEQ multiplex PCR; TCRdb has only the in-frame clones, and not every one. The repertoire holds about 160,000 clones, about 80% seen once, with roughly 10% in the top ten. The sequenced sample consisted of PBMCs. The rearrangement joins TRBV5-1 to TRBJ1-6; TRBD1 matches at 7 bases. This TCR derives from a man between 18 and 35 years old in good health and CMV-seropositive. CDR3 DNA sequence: TGCGCCAGTCAACTTGACCGGGACAGCTATAATTCACCCCTCCACTTT. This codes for CASQLDRDSYNSPLHF.